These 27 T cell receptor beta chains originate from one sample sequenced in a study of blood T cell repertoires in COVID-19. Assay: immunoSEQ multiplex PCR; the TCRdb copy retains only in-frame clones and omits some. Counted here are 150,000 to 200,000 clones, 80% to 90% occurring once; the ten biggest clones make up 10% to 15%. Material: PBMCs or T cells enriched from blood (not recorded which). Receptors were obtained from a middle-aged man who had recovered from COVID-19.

The DNA for the CDR3 is TGCGCCAGCAGCCAAGACGCGTCGATGTATAGCAATCAGCCCCAGCATTTT. The encoded protein is CASSQDASMYSNQPQHF. The V gene is TRBV4-3, the J gene TRBJ1-5, with D uncertain. This CDR3 is built from 17 residues. Germline V CDR1 and CDR2: LGHNA, YSLEER. V lost 0 bases and J 0 bases, leaving 12 bases between the germline ends.

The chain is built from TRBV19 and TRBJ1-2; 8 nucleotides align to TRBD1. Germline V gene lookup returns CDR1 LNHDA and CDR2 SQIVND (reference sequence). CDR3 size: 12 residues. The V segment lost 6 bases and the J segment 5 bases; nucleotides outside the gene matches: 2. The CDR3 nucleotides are TGTGCCAGTAGGGACAGGGATTATGGCTACACCTTC. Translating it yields CASRDRDYGYTF.

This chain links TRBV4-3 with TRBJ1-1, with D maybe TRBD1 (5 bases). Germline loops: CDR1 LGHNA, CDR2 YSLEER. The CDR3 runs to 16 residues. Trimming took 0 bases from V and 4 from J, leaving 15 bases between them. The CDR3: CASSQDYRSRGTEAFF. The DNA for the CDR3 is TGCGCCAGCAGCCAAGATTACAGGAGTAGGGGCACTGAAGCTTTCTTT.

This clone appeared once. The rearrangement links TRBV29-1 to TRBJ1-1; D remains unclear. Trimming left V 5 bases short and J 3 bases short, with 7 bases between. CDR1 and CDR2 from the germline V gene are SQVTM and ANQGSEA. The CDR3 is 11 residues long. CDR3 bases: TGCAGCGTTAGCGGGGACACTGAAGCTTTCTTT. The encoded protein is CSVSGDTEAFF.

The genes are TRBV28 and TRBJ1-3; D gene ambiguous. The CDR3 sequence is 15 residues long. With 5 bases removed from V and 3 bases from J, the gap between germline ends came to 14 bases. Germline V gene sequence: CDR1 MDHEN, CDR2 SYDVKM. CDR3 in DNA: TGTGCCAGCAGTCGGAGCGATCACTTTGGAAACACCATATATTTT. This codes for CASSRSDHFGNTIYF.

CDR3 in amino acids: CASTDLRTSGPYEQYV. In DNA form, the CDR3 reads TGTGCCAGCACCGACCTCCGGACTAGCGGGCCCTACGAGCAGTACGTC. The chain uses TRBV11-1 and TRBJ2-7; the match to TRBD2 covers 11 bases. V shed 7 bases, J shed 2 bases, and the junction held 10 bases outside the gene matches. This CDR3 region has 16 residues. Germline V lookup: CDR1 SGHAT, CDR2 FQDESV (reference sequence).

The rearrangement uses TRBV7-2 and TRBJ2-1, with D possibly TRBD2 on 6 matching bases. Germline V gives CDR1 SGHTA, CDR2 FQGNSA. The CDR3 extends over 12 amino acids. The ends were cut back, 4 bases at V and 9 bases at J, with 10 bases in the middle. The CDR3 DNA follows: TGTGCCAGCAGCTACTCTAGCGTTGAGCAGTTCTTC. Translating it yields CASSYSSVEQFF. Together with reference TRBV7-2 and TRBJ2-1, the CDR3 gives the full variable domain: GAGVSQSPSNKVTEKGKDVELRCDPISGHTALYWYRQSLGQGLEFLIYFQGNSAPDKSGLPSDRFSAERTGGSVSTLTIQRTQQEDSAVYLCASSYSSVEQFFGPGTRLTVL.

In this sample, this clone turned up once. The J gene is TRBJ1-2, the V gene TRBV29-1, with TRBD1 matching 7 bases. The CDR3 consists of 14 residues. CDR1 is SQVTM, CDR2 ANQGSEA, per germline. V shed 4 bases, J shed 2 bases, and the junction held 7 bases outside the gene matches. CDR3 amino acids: CSVALGTANYGYTF. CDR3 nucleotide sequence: TGCAGCGTTGCTTTGGGGACAGCCAACTATGGCTACACCTTC.

The CDR3 loop is CASSSQGGVTEAFF. The CDR3 DNA reads TGTGCCAGCAGCTCCCAAGGGGGGGTCACTGAAGCTTTCTTT. This sequence joins TRBV7-9 and TRBJ1-1, with D possibly TRBD1 on 6 matching bases. Trimming shortened V by 4 bases and J by 4 bases, and 13 bases separated the two germline ends. CDR1 is SEHNR, CDR2 FQNEAQ, per germline (reference sequence). The CDR3 spans 14 residues.

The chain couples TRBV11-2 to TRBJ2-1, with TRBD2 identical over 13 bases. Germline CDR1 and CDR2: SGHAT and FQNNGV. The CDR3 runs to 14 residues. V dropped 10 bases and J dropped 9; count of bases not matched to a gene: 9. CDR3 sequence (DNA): TGTGCCACGGGACTAGCGGGGCCCTGGGGTGAGCAGTTCTTC. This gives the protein CATGLAGPWGEQFF.

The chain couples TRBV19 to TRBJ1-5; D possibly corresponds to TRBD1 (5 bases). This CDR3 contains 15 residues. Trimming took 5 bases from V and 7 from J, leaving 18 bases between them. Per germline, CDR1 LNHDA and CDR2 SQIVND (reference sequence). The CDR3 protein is CASSLQGGVQQPQHF. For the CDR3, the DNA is TGTGCCAGTAGTCTCCAAGGAGGGGTACAGCAGCCCCAGCATTTT.

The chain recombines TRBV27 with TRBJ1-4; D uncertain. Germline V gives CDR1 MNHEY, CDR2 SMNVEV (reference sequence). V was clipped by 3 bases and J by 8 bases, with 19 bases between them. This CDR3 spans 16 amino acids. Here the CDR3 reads CASSFKFGDGREKLFF. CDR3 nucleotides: TGTGCCAGCAGTTTTAAGTTCGGGGATGGGAGGGAAAAACTGTTTTTT.

The CDR3: CASSSTAYNSPLHF. CDR3 DNA sequence: TGTGCCAGCAGCTCGACAGCCTATAATTCACCCCTCCACTTT. The chain combines TRBV7-9 with TRBJ1-6; D is possibly TRBD1 (5 bases). Germline loops: CDR1 SEHNR, CDR2 FQNEAQ (reference sequence). The CDR3 length is 14 residues. The V end was cut by 4 bases, the J end by 2 bases, with 6 bases between. The variable domain in full, with the rest retrieved from reference TRBV7-9 and TRBJ1-6, is DTGVSQNPRHKITKRGQNVTFRCDPISEHNRLYWYRQTLGQGPEFLTYFQNEAQLEKSRLLSDRFSAERPKGSFSTLEIQRTEQGDSAMYLCASSSTAYNSPLHFGNGTRLTVT.

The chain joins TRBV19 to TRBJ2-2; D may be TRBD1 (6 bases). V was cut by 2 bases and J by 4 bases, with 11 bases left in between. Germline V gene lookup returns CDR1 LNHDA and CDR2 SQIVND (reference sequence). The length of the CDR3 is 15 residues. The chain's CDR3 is CASSISGAGTGELFF. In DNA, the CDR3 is TGTGCCAGTAGTATATCAGGGGCGGGCACCGGGGAGCTGTTTTTT.

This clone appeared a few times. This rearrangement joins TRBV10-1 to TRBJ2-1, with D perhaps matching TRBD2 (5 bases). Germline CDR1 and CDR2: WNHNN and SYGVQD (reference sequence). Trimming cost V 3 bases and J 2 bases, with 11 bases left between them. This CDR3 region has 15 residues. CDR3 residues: CASSDTGMAYNEQFF. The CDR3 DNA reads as TGCGCCAGCAGTGATACGGGAATGGCCTACAATGAGCAGTTCTTC.

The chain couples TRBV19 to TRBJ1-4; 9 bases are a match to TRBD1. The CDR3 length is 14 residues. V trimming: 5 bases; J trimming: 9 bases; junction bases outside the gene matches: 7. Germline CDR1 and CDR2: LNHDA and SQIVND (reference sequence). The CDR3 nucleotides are TGTGCCAGTAGTCACGGGGACAGGGTTAAAAAACTGTTTTTT. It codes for CASSHGDRVKKLFF.

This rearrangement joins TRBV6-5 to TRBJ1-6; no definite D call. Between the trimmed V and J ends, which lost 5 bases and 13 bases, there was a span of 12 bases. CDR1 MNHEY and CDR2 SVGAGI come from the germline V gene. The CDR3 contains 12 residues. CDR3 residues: CASSHLAQPLHF. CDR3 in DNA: TGTGCCAGCAGTCACCTAGCCCAGCCCCTCCACTTT.

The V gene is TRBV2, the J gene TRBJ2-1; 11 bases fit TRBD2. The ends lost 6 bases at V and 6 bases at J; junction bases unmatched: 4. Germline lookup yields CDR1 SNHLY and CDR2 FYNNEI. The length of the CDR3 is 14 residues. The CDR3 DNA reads TGTGCCAGCAGGCCGGGACTAGCGGTCAATGAGCAGTTCTTC. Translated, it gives CASRPGLAVNEQFF.

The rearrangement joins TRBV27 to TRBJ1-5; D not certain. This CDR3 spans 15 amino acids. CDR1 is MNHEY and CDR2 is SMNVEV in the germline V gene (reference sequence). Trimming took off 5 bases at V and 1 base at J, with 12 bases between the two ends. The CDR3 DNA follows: TGTGCCAGCAGTAGCGGACCGAGCAGCAATCAGCCCCAGCATTTT. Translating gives CASSSGPSSNQPQHF.

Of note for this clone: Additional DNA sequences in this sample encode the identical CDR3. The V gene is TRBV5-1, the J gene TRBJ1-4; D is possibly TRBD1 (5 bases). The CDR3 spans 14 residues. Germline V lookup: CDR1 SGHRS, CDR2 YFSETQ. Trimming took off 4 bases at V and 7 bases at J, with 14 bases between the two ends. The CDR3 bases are TGCGCCAGCAGCCCGGGGACGGGAGGTGAAAAACTGTTTTTT. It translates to CASSPGTGGEKLFF.

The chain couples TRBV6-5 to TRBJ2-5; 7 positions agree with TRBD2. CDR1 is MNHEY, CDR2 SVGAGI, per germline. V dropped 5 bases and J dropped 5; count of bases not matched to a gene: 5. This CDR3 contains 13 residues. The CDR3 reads CASSTLAYETQYF. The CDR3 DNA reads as TGTGCCAGCAGTACACTAGCGTATGAGACCCAGTACTTC.

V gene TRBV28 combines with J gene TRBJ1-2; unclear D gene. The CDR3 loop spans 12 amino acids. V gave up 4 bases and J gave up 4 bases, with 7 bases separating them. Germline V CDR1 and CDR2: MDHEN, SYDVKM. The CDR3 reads CASSSSIYGYTF. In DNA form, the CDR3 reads TGTGCCAGCAGTTCTAGTATCTATGGCTACACCTTC.

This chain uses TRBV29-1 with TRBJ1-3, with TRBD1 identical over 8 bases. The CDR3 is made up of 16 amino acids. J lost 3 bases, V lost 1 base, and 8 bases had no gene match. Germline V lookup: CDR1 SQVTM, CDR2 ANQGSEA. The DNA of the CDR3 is TGCAGCGTTGAAGCTCCCGGGACAGGAGTTGGAAACACCATATATTTT. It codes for CSVEAPGTGVGNTIYF.

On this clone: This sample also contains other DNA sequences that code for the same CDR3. The CDR3 reads CASSLLATNEKLFF. The CDR3 coding sequence is TGCGCCAGCAGCTTGCTTGCAACTAATGAAAAACTGTTTTTT. The chain carries TRBV5-1 and TRBJ1-4, with D unclear. From germline, CDR1 is SGHRS and CDR2 YFSETQ. V was pared by 1 base and J by 0 bases, with 4 bases between. This CDR3 spans 14 amino acids.

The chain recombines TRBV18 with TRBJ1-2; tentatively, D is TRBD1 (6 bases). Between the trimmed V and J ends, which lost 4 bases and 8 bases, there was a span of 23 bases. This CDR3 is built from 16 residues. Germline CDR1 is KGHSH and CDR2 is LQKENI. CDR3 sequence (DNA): TGTGCCAGCTCACAACTACCGGACAGACTCACGGGGGGCTACACCTTC. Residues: CASSQLPDRLTGGYTF.

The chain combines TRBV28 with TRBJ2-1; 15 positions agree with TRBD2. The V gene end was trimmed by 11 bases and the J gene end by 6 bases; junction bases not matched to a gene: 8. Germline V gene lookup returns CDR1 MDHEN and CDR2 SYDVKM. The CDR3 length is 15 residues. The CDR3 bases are TGTGCCTCCGGACTAGCGGGAGGGAGGACCAATGAGCAGTTCTTC. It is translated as CASGLAGGRTNEQFF.

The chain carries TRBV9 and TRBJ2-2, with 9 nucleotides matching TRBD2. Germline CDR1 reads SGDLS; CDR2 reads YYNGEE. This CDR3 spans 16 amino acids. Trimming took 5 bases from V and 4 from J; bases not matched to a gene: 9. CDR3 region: CASRVGTSTFTGELFF. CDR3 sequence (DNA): TGTGCCAGCAGGGTCGGGACTAGCACCTTCACCGGGGAGCTGTTTTTT.